What follows describes a single TCR beta chain. What it binds is not known. At one of its ends the junction is not consistent with the germline gene, which may arise from a read error. The PCR ran on 60 Vbeta and 13 Jbeta primers. Some clones are missing from TCRdb's copy, which holds only in-frame ones; the method was immunoSEQ multiplex PCR. In the table there are some 150,000 clones, under 90% of which are singletons. This sample is part of a study of cytomegalovirus exposure and HLA in healthy donors. Study findings and constraints: Cytomegalovirus association was listed for 164 TCR beta chains. Later analysis identified over 15,000 TCR beta sequences associated with HLA alleles, using a false discovery rate threshold of 0.05. The authors later linked a missense DCLRE1C variant to TCR beta V- and J-gene trimming. Some highly shared sequence variants likely arose as a pipeline artifact.

The CDR3 loop spans 16 amino acids. Per germline, CDR1 SEHNR and CDR2 FQNEAQ (reference sequence). This chain links TRBV7-9 with TRBJ2-7; 7 bases fit TRBD1. Sequencing was performed on PBMCs. The TCR originated in a male donor in good health and CMV-seronegative. The CDR3 region is CSSSSLAGTVAYEQYF. As DNA, the CDR3 is TGTTCCAGCAGCTCGCTAGCCGGGACAGTGGCCTACGAGCAGTACTTC.